Below, 30 T cell receptor beta chains from the same sample are listed, as sequenced in a study of OX40 agonist ivuxolimab in advanced cancers. Sequencing was performed with immunoSEQ multiplex PCR; in TCRdb, only in-frame clones are kept and a portion is missing. Of about 58,000 clones listed, 80% to 90% are singletons. The input for sequencing was CD4+ or CD8+ T cells sorted from blood, taken in a trial of the OX40 agonist ivuxolimab. Receptor source: an adult with an advanced solid tumor such as melanoma, head and neck, liver or kidney cancer.

The genes are TRBV6-1 and TRBJ1-2; D call uncertain. CDR1 is MNHNS, CDR2 SASEGT, per germline. The CDR3 has 13 amino acids. Trimming took 6 bases from V and 8 from J, leaving 16 bases between them. CDR3 nucleotide sequence: TGTGCCAGCAGCGCCCAAGGCTTTCGGGGCTACACCTTC. It encodes CASSAQGFRGYTF.

The genes are TRBV11-2 and TRBJ2-6; maybe TRBD1 (6 bases). Germline assignment: CDR1 SGHAT and CDR2 FQNNGV. With 5 bases removed from V and 2 bases from J, the gap between germline ends came to 10 bases. This CDR3 has 15 amino acids. CDR3 loop: CASSHRVAGANVLTF. CDR3 nucleotide sequence: TGTGCCAGCAGCCACAGGGTTGCTGGGGCCAACGTCCTGACTTTC. Complete variable domain (other parts from reference TRBV11-2 and TRBJ2-6): EAGVAQSPRYKIIEKRQSVAFWCNPISGHATLYWYQQILGQGPKLLIQFQNNGVVDDSQLPKDRFSAERLKGVDSTLKIQPAKLEDSAVYLCASSHRVAGANVLTFGAGSRLTVL.

The chain has TRBV5-1 and TRBJ2-2; maybe TRBD2 (6 bases). Trimming pared 4 bases from V and 0 bases from J, leaving 22 bases between. This CDR3 comprises 19 residues. Germline values: CDR1 SGHRS, CDR2 YFSETQ. The CDR3 DNA reads TGCGCCAGCAGCCCCCTCCCACGTGGAGGGGTGTCGAACACCGGGGAGCTGTTTTTT. Translated, it gives CASSPLPRGGVSNTGELFF.

The gene calls are TRBV18 and TRBJ1-2, with 7 bases matching TRBD1. The CDR3 is made up of 14 amino acids. From germline, CDR1 is KGHSH and CDR2 LQKENI. V lost 3 bases and J lost 8; bases outside the gene matches: 9. CDR3 DNA: TGTGCCAGCTCACCGACGAACCACAGGGGCGGCTACACCTTC. Residues: CASSPTNHRGGYTF. Based on the CDR3 plus reference TRBV18 and TRBJ1-2, the full variable domain is NAGVMQNPRHLVRRRGQEARLRCSPMKGHSHVYWYRQLPEEGLKFMVYLQKENIIDESGMPKERFSAEFPKEGPSILRIQQVVRGDSAAYFCASSPTNHRGGYTFGSGTRLTVV.

In its sample, this clone was seen a few times. The chain carries TRBV27 and TRBJ2-1; TRBD1 is a possible D gene (6 bases). The V gene lost 5 bases and the J gene lost 8 bases, with 19 bases spanning the gap. This CDR3 has 15 residues. CDR1 MNHEY and CDR2 SMNVEV come from the germline V gene (reference sequence). Written as DNA, the CDR3 is TGTGCCAGCAGTCCTACGCCAGGGGCGGGCGATGAGCAGTTCTTC. Its protein is CASSPTPGAGDEQFF.

This chain uses TRBV18 with TRBJ2-7, with D unresolved. CDR1 KGHSH and CDR2 LQKENI come from the germline V gene. CDR3 length equals 14 residues. Trimming took 9 bases from V and 5 from J, leaving 20 bases between them. The CDR3 DNA reads TGTGCCAGATTCCCCCATAGCAAGAGCCACGAGCAGTACTTC. Encoded protein: CARFPHSKSHEQYF.

V and J are TRBV9 and TRBJ1-3, with D possibly TRBD1 on 5 matching bases. The CDR3 is 17 amino acids. V lost 0 bases and J 0 bases, leaving 13 bases between the germline ends. Germline V gene lookup returns CDR1 SGDLS and CDR2 YYNGEE. CDR3 loop: CASSVVGDPLSGNTIYF. The CDR3 DNA reads as TGTGCCAGCAGCGTAGTCGGGGACCCCCTCTCTGGAAACACCATATATTTT.

This rearrangement joins TRBV2 to TRBJ2-3; D possibly corresponds to TRBD1 (6 bases). This CDR3 is 15 amino acids long. From germline, CDR1 is SNHLY and CDR2 FYNNEI. V was trimmed by 6 bases and J by 2 bases, leaving 15 bases between them. CDR3 residues: CASSRSRDNTDTQYF. The CDR3 region has the DNA TGTGCCAGCAGCCGATCGAGGGACAACACAGATACGCAGTATTTT.

This sequence joins TRBV27 and TRBJ2-1; the match to TRBD2 covers 9 bases. The length of the CDR3 is 16 residues. Trimming took 6 bases from V and 3 from J; bases not matched to a gene: 9. Looked up from germline, CDR1 is MNHEY and CDR2 is SMNVEV (reference sequence). In DNA form, the CDR3 reads TGTGCCAGCAGCCGTACCCCTAGCGGGAACTACAATGAGCAGTTCTTC. The encoded protein is CASSRTPSGNYNEQFF.

The V gene is TRBV6-5, the J gene TRBJ1-6; TRBD1 matches 10 bases. The germline CDR1 and CDR2 sequences are MNHEY and SVGAGI. V lost 6 bases to trimming and J lost 9 bases; unmatched junction nucleotides: 5. The CDR3 runs to 14 residues. CDR3 residues: CASSQGQGSSPLHF. The CDR3 region has the DNA TGTGCCAGCAGCCAGGGACAGGGGAGTTCACCCCTCCACTTT.

The chain employs TRBV6-6 and TRBJ2-5; a possible D gene is TRBD1 (5 bases). The CDR3 totals 16 residues. V lost 2 bases, J lost 2 bases, and 15 bases lay in between. In germline, CDR1 is MNHNY, CDR2 SVGAGI (reference sequence). The CDR3 DNA reads TGTGCCAGCAGTTACCTGAATGACAGTCCGCAAGAGACCCAGTACTTC. This translates into CASSYLNDSPQETQYF.

This chain uses TRBV5-1 with TRBJ2-5, with TRBD2 matching 8 bases. The trim removed 0 bases at V and 1 base at J, leaving 2 bases unmatched. The CDR3 has 15 amino acids. Germline V lookup: CDR1 SGHRS, CDR2 YFSETQ. The CDR3 nucleotides are TGCGCCAGCAGCTTGGCTAGCGGGTCCCAAGAGACCCAGTACTTC. This sequence encodes CASSLASGSQETQYF.

V gene TRBV30 combines with J gene TRBJ2-1, with 10 bases aligning to TRBD2. In germline, CDR1 is GTSNPN, CDR2 SVGIG (reference sequence). This CDR3 spans 15 amino acids. V lost 3 bases and J lost 3; bases outside the gene matches: 5. For the CDR3, the DNA is TGTGCCTGGAGGGGGCTAGCGGGAGTCTACAATGAGCAGTTCTTC. This encodes CAWRGLAGVYNEQFF.

The CDR3 bases are TGTGCCTGGAGTCTAAGCGGGAGAAGGGGGGAGCAGTACTTC. Translated, it gives CAWSLSGRRGEQYF. The rearrangement uses TRBV30 and TRBJ2-5; 8 nucleotides line up with TRBD2. Germline V gives CDR1 GTSNPN, CDR2 SVGIG (reference sequence). Unmatched junction bases numbered 13, after V lost 2 bases and J lost 11 bases. This CDR3 is 14 amino acids long.

V usage is TRBV30 and J usage is TRBJ2-5; D is undetermined. The V gene's germline CDR1 is GTSNPN and CDR2 SVGIG (reference sequence). Trimming removed 8 bases from V and 4 bases from J, with 17 bases in between. CDR3 length equals 13 residues. CDR3 sequence: CAQSRSGRETQYF. In DNA, the CDR3 is TGTGCCCAATCACGGTCAGGTAGAGAGACCCAGTACTTC.

V gene TRBV28 combines with J gene TRBJ2-4; 8 bases are a match to TRBD2. CDR1 is MDHEN, CDR2 SYDVKM, per germline. The CDR3 has 16 amino acids. J lost 7 bases, V lost 5 bases, and 13 bases had no gene match. CDR3: CASSLQTGTRGNIQYF. CDR3 nucleotides: TGTGCCAGCAGTCTCCAGACCGGGACTAGGGGGAACATTCAGTACTTC.

The DNA of the CDR3 is TGTGCCAGCAGCTCGAACCTGCGACTAGCGGGCGCCTACGAGCAGTACTTC. This encodes CASSSNLRLAGAYEQYF. The gene calls are TRBV11-2 and TRBJ2-7; the match to TRBD2 covers 10 bases. V lost 4 bases to trimming and J lost 2 bases; unmatched junction nucleotides: 11. CDR1 SGHAT and CDR2 FQNNGV come from the germline V gene. The CDR3 extends over 17 amino acids. The complete variable domain, with remaining parts taken from reference TRBV11-2 and TRBJ2-7, reads EAGVAQSPRYKIIEKRQSVAFWCNPISGHATLYWYQQILGQGPKLLIQFQNNGVVDDSQLPKDRFSAERLKGVDSTLKIQPAKLEDSAVYLCASSSNLRLAGAYEQYFGPGTRLTVT.

The chain combines TRBV27 with TRBJ1-5; perhaps TRBD1 as D (6 bases). The CDR3 is 15 amino acids. The V gene lost 2 bases and the J gene lost 1 base, with 9 bases spanning the gap. Looked up from germline, CDR1 is MNHEY and CDR2 is SMNVEV (reference sequence). The DNA for the CDR3 is TGTGCCAGCAGTTTAGAGGGGGGGAGCAATCAGCCCCAGCATTTT. It encodes CASSLEGGSNQPQHF.

This clone was observed once. The chain is built from TRBV30 and TRBJ2-7; D gene unclear. CDR1 is GTSNPN and CDR2 is SVGIG in the germline V gene (reference sequence). The CDR3 totals 12 residues. With 2 bases removed from V and 4 bases from J, the gap between germline ends came to 9 bases. The CDR3 nucleotides read TGTGCCTGGAGTAAGGGCAGATACGAGCAGTACTTC. This gives the protein CAWSKGRYEQYF.

The gene calls are TRBV7-6 and TRBJ1-2, with D perhaps matching TRBD1 (5 bases). Trimming removed 3 bases at V and 6 bases at J, with 17 bases between. The CDR3 is 15 amino acids. Germline V gene lookup returns CDR1 SGHVS and CDR2 FNYEAQ. CDR3 residues: CASSFQGAISNGYTF. The CDR3 DNA is TGTGCCAGCAGCTTTCAAGGGGCCATATCGAATGGCTACACCTTC.

The chain employs TRBV7-2 and TRBJ2-5, with D perhaps matching TRBD1 (6 bases). V lost 6 bases, J lost 5 bases, and 16 bases lay in between. The CDR3 spans 14 residues. Germline CDR1 reads SGHTA; CDR2 reads FQGNSA. CDR3 sequence reads: CASRARAGDETQYF. The CDR3 DNA follows: TGTGCCAGCAGAGCCCGGGCAGGGGACGAGACCCAGTACTTC.

DNA for the CDR3: TGTGCCAGCAGCTCCCACCCAGAGGGCGGGGAGCTGTTTTTT. Translated: CASSSHPEGGELFF. This chain connects TRBV7-2 to TRBJ2-2; D is perhaps TRBD2 (5 bases). V dropped 4 bases and J dropped 7 bases, with 13 bases sitting between them. The germline V gene encodes CDR1 SGHTA and CDR2 FQGNSA. CDR3 length: 14 amino acids.

The rearrangement links TRBV18 to TRBJ2-3; a possible D gene is TRBD2 (6 bases). The V gene's germline CDR1 is KGHSH and CDR2 LQKENI. The CDR3 has 15 residues. V was shortened by 5 bases and J by 4 bases, with 16 bases between the two germline ends. CDR3 region: CASSFGGASADTQYF. The CDR3 DNA sequence: TGTGCCAGCTCATTCGGGGGAGCGAGCGCAGATACGCAGTATTTT. The full variable domain, its missing parts supplied by reference TRBV18 and TRBJ2-3, is NAGVMQNPRHLVRRRGQEARLRCSPMKGHSHVYWYRQLPEEGLKFMVYLQKENIIDESGMPKERFSAEFPKEGPSILRIQQVVRGDSAAYFCASSFGGASADTQYFGPGTRLTVL.

The V call is TRBV15, the J call TRBJ1-1; the match to TRBD1 covers 7 bases. The germline V gene has CDR1 LNHNV and CDR2 YYDKDF (reference sequence). The CDR3 has 14 residues. V trimming: 2 bases; J trimming: 8 bases; junction bases outside the gene matches: 8. The CDR3 loop reads CATSRTGQKSEAFF. The CDR3 DNA reads TGTGCCACCAGCAGAACGGGACAGAAATCCGAAGCTTTCTTT.

This clone was seen just once. V and J are TRBV28 and TRBJ2-7, with a tentative D call TRBD1 (6 bases). The CDR3 sequence is 15 residues long. CDR1 is MDHEN, CDR2 SYDVKM, per germline. Trimming shortened V by 4 bases and J by 3 bases, and 16 bases separated the two germline ends. The CDR3 reads CASSSLGLGGYEQYF. For the CDR3, the DNA is TGTGCCAGCAGTTCGCTCGGTTTAGGGGGCTACGAGCAGTACTTC.

The chain links TRBV7-3 to TRBJ2-2; maybe TRBD2 (6 bases). The CDR3 totals 14 residues. Germline lookup yields CDR1 SGHTA and CDR2 FQGTGA. The V end was cut by 6 bases, the J end by 1 base, with 9 bases between. The CDR3 DNA sequence: TGTGCCAGCAGTGTAGCGGAGAACACCGGGGAGCTGTTTTTT. Encoded protein: CASSVAENTGELFF.

The CDR3 loop is CASSLSPPLAGGGTDTQYF. CDR3 DNA sequence: TGTGCCAGCAGCTTATCACCCCCCCTAGCGGGAGGGGGCACAGATACGCAGTATTTT. The chain joins TRBV7-3 to TRBJ2-3; TRBD2 agrees at 12 bases. This CDR3 has 19 residues. Per the germline V gene, CDR1 is SGHTA and CDR2 is FQGTGA. V shed 2 bases, J shed 1 base, and the junction held 10 bases outside the gene matches.

In DNA form, the CDR3 reads TGTGCCAGCAGTCCACAGGGTGGCTATGGCTACACCTTC. As protein: CASSPQGGYGYTF. V and J are TRBV6-1 and TRBJ1-2; D might be TRBD1 (6 bases). The CDR3 runs to 13 residues. The germline V and J ends were trimmed by 5 bases and 4 bases, with 11 bases remaining between them. Germline V gives CDR1 MNHNS, CDR2 SASEGT.

The chain employs TRBV5-1 and TRBJ2-5; D is unresolved. The length of the CDR3 is 15 residues. CDR1 and CDR2 (germline): SGHRS, YFSETQ. V was clipped by 2 bases and J by 1 base, with 12 bases between them. CDR3 sequence: CASSLTPSPQETQYF. CDR3 nucleotide sequence: TGCGCCAGCAGCTTAACTCCCAGCCCCCAAGAGACCCAGTACTTC.

V and J are TRBV18 and TRBJ2-7; 10 positions agree with TRBD1. After removal of 3 bases from V and 5 bases from J, the junction contained 4 bases not matched to a gene. The CDR3 extends over 14 amino acids. Germline V CDR1 and CDR2: KGHSH, LQKENI. CDR3 amino acids: CASSPGTGADEQYF. DNA of the CDR3: TGTGCCAGCTCACCGGGGACAGGGGCCGACGAGCAGTACTTC.